This is a list of T cell receptor beta chains from one sample in a study of T cell responses to AZD1222 COVID-19 vaccine. Libraries were prepared by immunoSEQ multiplex PCR; TCRdb keeps only in-frame clonotypes and omits some of them. The sample carries over 150,000 clones, just over 90% recorded once. This sample comprised peripheral blood, obtained on day 0 of MenACWY control vaccination. The receptors were sampled from an adult in good health. CDR3s include the opening cysteine and the closing phenylalanine or tryptophan. A D gene is named only where the DNA matches it firmly. Expanded clones are given a class, and other clones once, few, many or no size at all.

d_call,clone_size,j_call,v_call,cdr3_aa,cdr3_nt
-,-,TRBJ2-2,TRBV7-8,CASRSAGLGGELFF,TGTGCCAGCAGAAGTGCAGGCCTTGGTGGGGAGCTGTTTTTT
-,-,TRBJ2-2,TRBV9,CASSVGTNTGELFF,TGTGCCAGCAGCGTAGGGACGAACACCGGGGAGCTGTTTTTT
TRBD1,-,TRBJ1-2,TRBV4-2,CASSRTGTGIVDYTF,TGTGCCAGCAGCCGGACCGGGACAGGGATAGTCGACTACACCTTC
-,-,TRBJ1-3,TRBV7-9,CASSSTTRGGNTIYF,TGTGCCAGCAGCTCAACGACCCGTGGAGGTAACACCATATATTTT
-,-,TRBJ1-3,TRBV6-4,CASSDELGSTIYF,TGTGCCAGCAGTGACGAGCTGGGAAGCACCATATATTTT
-,-,TRBJ1-6,TRBV7-9,CASSLDQNNSPLHF,TGTGCCAGCAGCCTCGACCAAAATAATTCACCCCTCCACTTT
-,-,TRBJ2-7,TRBV11-3,CASSLDRGTYEQYF,TGTGCCAGCAGCTTAGATCGGGGCACCTACGAGCAGTACTTC
-,-,TRBJ1-2,TRBV27,CASSPPGGRHGYTF,TGTGCCAGCAGTCCCCCCGGGGGCAGGCATGGCTACACCTTC
-,-,TRBJ1-4,TRBV29-1,CSVAGGGEKLFF,TGCAGCGTGGCGGGGGGAGGAGAAAAACTGTTTTTT
-,-,TRBJ1-1,TRBV27,CASSLLVGLGAEAFF,TGTGCCAGCAGTTTACTGGTAGGGCTGGGCGCTGAAGCTTTCTTT
TRBD1,-,TRBJ1-5,TRBV19,CASSRQGIADQPQHF,TGTGCCAGTAGTCGACAGGGAATCGCGGATCAGCCCCAGCATTTT
-,-,TRBJ2-1,TRBV4-2,CASSQEGGHAIDEQFF,TGTGCCAGCAGCCAAGAAGGTGGTCACGCTATCGATGAGCAGTTCTTC
-,-,TRBJ2-7,TRBV5-1,CASRTERGSYEQYF,TGCGCCAGCAGGACCGAGAGGGGAAGCTACGAGCAGTACTTC
TRBD1,-,TRBJ1-6,TRBV18,CASSPRQGNSPLHF,TGTGCCAGCTCACCCCGACAGGGCAATTCACCCCTCCACTTT
TRBD1,-,TRBJ1-1,TRBV5-1,CASSSQGAPTEAFF,TGCGCCAGCAGCTCTCAGGGGGCTCCTACTGAAGCTTTCTTT
-,-,TRBJ2-7,TRBV5-1,CASSPVGAVSYEQYF,TGCGCCAGCAGCCCGGTCGGGGCAGTCTCCTACGAGCAGTACTTC
-,-,TRBJ2-1,TRBV18,CASSRSRTGHNEQFF,TGTGCCAGCTCACGGTCCCGCACAGGCCACAATGAGCAGTTCTTC
-,-,TRBJ2-1,TRBV27,CASSERGPYNEQFF,TGTGCCAGCAGCGAGCGAGGGCCCTACAATGAGCAGTTCTTC
-,-,TRBJ2-7,TRBV7-2,CASSWERVFYEQYF,TGTGCCAGCAGCTGGGAGCGGGTTTTCTACGAGCAGTACTTC
TRBD2,once,TRBJ2-3,TRBV28,CASSVGGRDTQYF,TGTGCCAGCAGCGTAGGCGGGAGGGATACGCAGTATTTT
-,-,TRBJ1-2,TRBV10-3,CAISESNGYTF,TGTGCCATCAGTGAGTCGAATGGCTACACCTTC
-,-,TRBJ1-6,TRBV5-6,CASRNNNSPLHF,TGTGCCAGCAGAAACAATAATTCACCCCTCCACTTT
-,-,TRBJ2-1,TRBV9,CASSRALAGSSYNEQFF,TGTGCCAGCAGCCGGGCGCTTGCGGGGAGCTCCTACAATGAGCAGTTCTTC
TRBD1,-,TRBJ1-2,TRBV5-1,CASSNGTGENYGYTF,TGCGCCAGCAGCAACGGGACAGGGGAAAACTATGGCTACACCTTC
-,-,TRBJ2-2,TRBV6-5,CASSYSGRWNTGELFF,TGTGCCAGCAGTTACTCGGGACGTTGGAACACCGGGGAGCTGTTTTTT
-,-,TRBJ2-1,TRBV7-8,CASSLGSNEQFF,TGTGCCAGCAGCTTAGGGTCGAATGAGCAGTTCTTC
TRBD2,-,TRBJ2-1,TRBV14,CASSKTSSYNEQFF,TGTGCCAGCAGCAAGACTAGCAGCTACAATGAGCAGTTCTTC
TRBD1,-,TRBJ1-1,TRBV7-3,CASSRGQGRGEAFF,TGTGCCAGCAGCCGCGGACAGGGAAGAGGTGAAGCTTTCTTT
TRBD1,-,TRBJ2-2,TRBV7-3,CASSARQGGELFF,TGTGCCAGCAGCGCAAGACAGGGCGGGGAGCTGTTTTTT
TRBD1,-,TRBJ2-5,TRBV5-8,CASSSGGGTQYF,TGTGCCAGCAGCTCAGGGGGCGGGACCCAGTACTTC
-,-,TRBJ1-6,TRBV3-1/TRBV3-2,CASSQDETWDSPLHF,TGTGCCAGCAGCCAAGATGAGACGTGGGATTCACCCCTCCACTTT
TRBD2,-,TRBJ2-1,TRBV28,CASSRTSGNNEQFF,TGTGCCAGCAGTCGGACTAGCGGGAACAATGAGCAGTTCTTC
-,-,TRBJ2-2,TRBV2,CASSGAGQLTGELFF,TGTGCCAGCAGTGGGGCGGGACAACTCACCGGGGAGCTGTTTTTT
-,-,TRBJ1-4,TRBV27,CASSPHTVGRVQEKLFF,TGTGCCAGCAGTCCTCATACAGTCGGGAGGGTTCAGGAAAAACTGTTTTTT
-,-,TRBJ1-1,TRBV12-5,CASGLTTRGSDTEAFF,TGTGCTAGTGGTTTGACTACACGGGGAAGCGACACTGAAGCTTTCTTT
-,-,TRBJ1-1,TRBV11-2,CASSLSENTEAFF,TGTGCCAGCAGCTTGTCTGAGAACACTGAAGCTTTCTTT
TRBD1,-,TRBJ1-1,TRBV7-8,CASSLTDRGSTEAFF,TGTGCCAGCAGCTTAACGGACAGGGGATCGACTGAAGCTTTCTTT
-,-,TRBJ1-2,TRBV29-1,CSVEEDPKGYGYTF,TGCAGCGTTGAGGAGGACCCCAAGGGCTATGGCTACACCTTC
-,-,TRBJ1-5,TRBV19,CASSIERDQPQHF,TGTGCCAGTAGTATAGAAAGGGACCAGCCCCAGCATTTT
TRBD2,-,TRBJ2-1,TRBV5-4,CASSSSGSSYNEQFF,TGTGCCAGCAGCTCTAGCGGAAGCTCCTACAATGAGCAGTTCTTC
TRBD2,-,TRBJ2-1,TRBV3-1/TRBV3-2,CASSSRGTSRHNEQFF,TGTGCCAGCAGCTCTAGGGGGACTAGCAGACACAATGAGCAGTTCTTC
TRBD1,-,TRBJ1-2,TRBV5-4,CASSFVEGAGYTF,TGTGCCAGCAGCTTCGTGGAGGGGGCTGGCTACACCTTC
-,-,TRBJ2-2,TRBV21-1,CASTAGTAYTGELFF,TGTGCCAGCACCGCCGGGACAGCCTACACCGGGGAGCTGTTTTTT
TRBD2,-,TRBJ2-1,TRBV15,CATSRDFLAAYNEQFF,TGTGCCACCAGCAGAGATTTCCTAGCGGCCTACAATGAGCAGTTCTTC
TRBD1,once,TRBJ1-2,TRBV10-3,CAISAGQGAGYGYTF,TGTGCCATCAGTGCCGGACAGGGGGCAGGGTATGGCTACACCTTC
-,-,TRBJ2-5,TRBV4-3,CASSRSGETQYF,TGCGCCAGCAGCCGTTCGGGAGAGACCCAGTACTTC